This TCR beta chain was documented in a study of blood T cells in healthy people across ages. The use of a sample-barcoded 5' primer and a J-beta primer mix characterized a second PCR of about 7 to 12 cycles. From the 5' RACE reads, TCRdb called clonotypes with MiXCR, one entry per CDR3 protein. The sample consists of some 850,000 distinct CDR3 sequences, roughly 24% of them appearing once. The study isolated at least 6.5 million PBMCs from each sample. V gave up 4 bases and J gave up 4 bases; unmatched junction bases: 2. The CDR3 is made up of 15 amino acids. Germline V CDR1 and CDR2: MNHEY, SMNVEV (reference sequence). The same specimen was also included in a second study, on T cells of mothers and their children.

The chain employs TRBV27 and TRBJ2-4; 12 bases line up with TRBD2. Sequenced material: blood. The sequence was obtained from a boy aged 5-17 years in good health. The DNA for the CDR3 is TGTGCCAGCAGTTGGACTAGCGGGGCGAAAAACATTCAGTACTTC. Translation: CASSWTSGAKNIQYF.